This record concerns one TCR beta chain sequence. No cognate antigen has been identified for it. No base quality information exists; no much larger clone differs at one position. The data were obtained in a study of blood T cell repertoires in COVID-19 (dated by TCRdb to about 2020). Broadly, across the study: Collaborator samples came from the United States, Italy and Spain and covered acute and convalescent phases of COVID-19. A de-identified subject ID, COVID-19 status, age in years and sex were almost always included in the sample metadata. Samples came from the ongoing ImmuneRACE study (first 160 participants) plus 1,254 subjects from 6 global collaborators. The prospective study material was composed of cDNA or gDNA derived from T cells, B-cell-depleted T cells, or PBMCs. The dataset comprised deeply sampled blood TCRbeta repertoires from subjects exposed to, actively infected with, or recovered from COVID-19. Where HLA class I and class II types were available, the types were taken from metadata supplied by the sample provider, not from assay-based typing. The repertoires were released in a freely available public database intended as a resource for research on the immune response to SARS-CoV-2.

TCRbeta CDR3 regions were amplified from genomic DNA by means of the immunoSEQ Assay, a bias-controlled multiplex PCR. Per the authors' processing: Within the assay, amplification of reference gene primers was used to estimate how many nucleated cells each sample contained. To quantify the absolute abundance of each unique TCRbeta CDR3 rearrangement, sequence reads were collapsed and filtered. For each sample, productive Simpson clonality was calculated as the square root of Simpson's diversity index over productive rearrangements. Drawn from immuneACCESS, this table holds only the in-frame rearrangements with V and J called that TCRdb kept. Clones are partly lost; checked studies trace under half to an unresolved V gene and leave the rest unexplained. For V, J and clone size, that table is used; D and trimming come from the DNA. The sample includes 70,000 to 80,000 clones, with about 90% observed a single time. The ten largest clones represent under 6.5% of the sample.

V is cut by 0 bases and J by 3 bases, and the space between the germline ends is 23 bases. The germline V gene sets CDR1 to MGHRA and CDR2 to YSYEKL. From the cysteine through the phenylalanine, the CDR3 covers 19 amino acids. Kept here is only the CDR3 DNA, which spans 57 bases and is read in frame from base 1. Collaborating institutions collected whole blood in K2EDTA tubes following their own protocols. For TCRbeta analysis, collaborators shipped samples in one of three forms: frozen whole blood, isolated PBMCs, or DNA extracted from either of those sample types. The research as a whole found: The quantity of clinical and demographic metadata differed by source and by participant and was supplied without curation.

The sequenced sample was peripheral blood. The TCR comes from a human donor in a cohort sampled during active COVID-19. This chain joins TRBV4-1 to TRBJ1-1; D gene: possibly TRBD1, on 5 matching bases. The DNA reads as follows: TGCGCCAGCAGCCAAGATCCCGGAAGGATAATCGGGGGATACACTGAAGCTTTCTTT. It is translated as CASSQDPGRIIGGYTEAFF.